These 32 T cell receptor beta chains were sequenced from one sample in a study of glioma-infiltrating T cells after dendritic cell vaccination. Libraries were prepared by immunoSEQ multiplex PCR; TCRdb keeps only in-frame clonotypes and omits some of them. The table shows about 67,000 clones, with roughly 79% occurring only once. Material: blood, obtained before dendritic cell vaccination. These receptors all stem from a human donor with glioblastoma.

The J gene is TRBJ2-1, the V gene TRBV10-3; D is unresolved. Germline V gene sequence: CDR1 ENHRY, CDR2 SYGVKD. The CDR3 has 12 residues. V was clipped by 0 bases and J by 7 bases, with 4 bases between them. CDR3 DNA: TGTGCCATCAGTGAGTCGAGAAATGAGCAGTTCTTC. Translating it yields CAISESRNEQFF.

The J gene is TRBJ1-5, the V gene TRBV19; 7 bases agree with TRBD1. CDR1 is LNHDA and CDR2 is SQIVND in the germline V gene (reference sequence). Trimming took 1 base from V and 4 from J; bases not matched to a gene: 4. This CDR3 region has 15 residues. DNA for the CDR3: TGTGCCAGTAGTATAGGAGCAGGGGGGAATCAGCCCCAGCATTTT. This codes for CASSIGAGGNQPQHF.

The chain uses TRBV6-1 and TRBJ1-1; 8 nucleotides line up with TRBD1. This CDR3 has 13 amino acids. Germline assignment: CDR1 MNHNS and CDR2 SASEGT. Losses at the gene ends were 6 bases for V and 4 bases for J; bases not matched to a gene: 4. Here the CDR3 reads CASSRDRSTEAFF. The CDR3 DNA reads TGTGCCAGCAGCCGGGACAGGTCCACTGAAGCTTTCTTT.

The rearrangement links TRBV4-2 to TRBJ2-1; 10 nucleotides line up with TRBD1. V trimming: 0 bases; J trimming: 3 bases; junction bases outside the gene matches: 5. This CDR3 is built from 17 residues. Germline V gene sequence: CDR1 LGHNA, CDR2 YNFKEQ. The CDR3 protein is CASSQEGTGEIYNEQFF. For the CDR3, the DNA is TGTGCCAGCAGCCAAGAGGGGACAGGGGAGATCTACAATGAGCAGTTCTTC.

V gene TRBV14 combines with J gene TRBJ1-2; TRBD1 agrees at 8 bases. Per the germline V gene, CDR1 is SGHDN and CDR2 is FVKESK. The ends lost 5 bases at V and 8 bases at J; junction bases unmatched: 1. The CDR3 runs 11 residues. The CDR3 DNA reads TGTGCCAGCAGCACAGGGGGAGGCTACACCTTC. It specifies CASSTGGGYTF.

V and J are TRBV28 and TRBJ2-5; D not certain. The end of the DNA fits TRBJ2-7 better, so the J call may be wrong. The CDR3 runs 12 residues. Germline CDR1 MDHEN, CDR2 SYDVKM. The CDR3, as DNA: TGTGCCAGCAGAGAGAGCTCCTACGAGCAGTACTTC. The encoded protein is CASRESSYEQYF.

The count of this clone is one. The chain has TRBV5-1 and TRBJ1-1, with TRBD1 matching over 7 bases. Germline CDR1 SGHRS, CDR2 YFSETQ. The J segment lost 4 bases and the V segment lost 0 bases, leaving 6 bases of the junction unmatched. The CDR3 totals 15 residues. CDR3 bases: TGCGCCAGCAGCTTGGCCGGCTCAGGGGGCACTGAAGCTTTCTTT. This translates into CASSLAGSGGTEAFF.

The rearrangement links TRBV7-2 to TRBJ1-2; D unclear. V was trimmed by 4 bases and J by 0 bases, leaving 9 bases between them. Germline CDR1 SGHTA, CDR2 FQGNSA. CDR3 length equals 14 residues. The CDR3 region is CASSSSPANYGYTF. Written as DNA, the CDR3 is TGTGCCAGCAGCTCTAGCCCCGCTAACTATGGCTACACCTTC.

This chain uses TRBV5-1 with TRBJ2-5; D gene unclear. Germline loops: CDR1 SGHRS, CDR2 YFSETQ. V lost 4 bases to trimming and J lost 0 bases, with 10 bases between them. This CDR3 has 14 residues. CDR3 region: CASSETVNQETQYF. Here the CDR3 DNA reads TGCGCCAGCAGCGAAACTGTCAACCAAGAGACCCAGTACTTC.

The rearrangement links TRBV14 to TRBJ2-1; no clear D. Germline lookup yields CDR1 SGHDN and CDR2 FVKESK. The CDR3 length is 13 residues. Trimming stripped 5 bases from V and 9 bases from J, with 14 bases between. The CDR3 bases are TGTGCCAGCAGCTCGGGTCCTATGATTGAGCAGTTCTTC. This encodes CASSSGPMIEQFF.

The table lists this clone with a few counts. This sequence joins TRBV6-6 and TRBJ1-1; possible D gene TRBD1, 6 bases. V was clipped by 5 bases and J by 4 bases, with 11 bases between them. Germline values: CDR1 MNHNY, CDR2 SVGAGI (reference sequence). The CDR3 extends over 13 amino acids. As DNA, the CDR3 is TGTGCCAGCAGTCCTCAGGGGCTCACTGAAGCTTTCTTT. This translates into CASSPQGLTEAFF.

The chain joins TRBV5-1 to TRBJ1-1, with D maybe TRBD1 (6 bases). The CDR3 is 15 amino acids. Trimming took 5 bases from V and 6 from J, leaving 20 bases between them. CDR1 is SGHRS and CDR2 is YFSETQ in the germline V gene. The CDR3 DNA follows: TGCGCCAGCAGACTAACCGCAGGGGTTCAGGCTGAAGCTTTCTTT. Protein: CASRLTAGVQAEAFF.

Only one count was recorded for this clone. The chain has TRBV4-1 and TRBJ2-5; D perhaps matches TRBD2 (5 bases). The V and J ends lost 3 bases and 5 bases respectively, with 10 bases between them. Germline V CDR1 and CDR2: MGHRA, YSYEKL. CDR3 length: 13 residues. For the CDR3, the DNA is TGCGCCAGCAGCCAGCAGGCGGGCGAGACCCAGTACTTC. It yields the protein CASSQQAGETQYF.

The genes are TRBV9 and TRBJ2-3; D not resolved. V was shortened by 1 base and J by 1 base, with 7 bases between the two germline ends. Per the germline V gene, CDR1 is SGDLS and CDR2 is YYNGEE. This CDR3 has 14 amino acids. The CDR3 here is CASSVSPGTDTQYF. The DNA of the CDR3 is TGTGCCAGCAGCGTATCCCCAGGCACAGATACGCAGTATTTT.

The V gene is TRBV4-3, the J gene TRBJ2-7; D possibly corresponds to TRBD1 (6 bases). V lost 5 bases and J lost 6, with 14 bases in between. From germline, CDR1 is LGHNA and CDR2 YSLEER. The CDR3 runs 13 residues. The CDR3 protein is CASSAGRGSEQYF. The CDR3 DNA reads as TGCGCCAGCAGCGCCGGCAGGGGCTCCGAGCAGTACTTC.

This clone was seen only a few times. The chain links TRBV9 to TRBJ2-7; possibly TRBD2 for D (6 bases). The CDR3 has 16 amino acids. Deletions cut 0 bases from V and 2 bases from J, with 15 bases between. Germline V gene data show CDR1 as SGDLS and CDR2 as YYNGEE. The CDR3 DNA follows: TGTGCCAGCAGCGTAGGGGTTCGGGAGCCGACCTACGAGCAGTACTTC. This encodes CASSVGVREPTYEQYF.

This clone came up a few times. The chain links TRBV6-4 to TRBJ2-3, with 9 bases identical to TRBD2. This CDR3 comprises 16 residues. With V trimmed by 5 bases and J by 0 bases, 6 bases remained unmatched. Germline assignment: CDR1 MRHNA and CDR2 SNTAGT. CDR3 nucleotides: TGTGCCAGCAGTACAGTAGCGGGGGAGAGCACAGATACGCAGTATTTT. The encoded protein is CASSTVAGESTDTQYF.

This chain links TRBV2 with TRBJ2-7; D perhaps matches TRBD1 (6 bases). Germline assignment: CDR1 SNHLY and CDR2 FYNNEI. The CDR3 spans 13 residues. With 6 bases removed from V and 6 bases from J, the gap between germline ends came to 15 bases. DNA of the CDR3: TGTGCCAGCAGCCCACAGGGTCTTGGCGAGCAGTACTTC. It is translated as CASSPQGLGEQYF.

V is TRBV2 and J is TRBJ2-2; D remains unclear. Germline CDR1 and CDR2: SNHLY and FYNNEI. CDR3 length: 14 amino acids. The ends were cut back, 3 bases at V and 4 bases at J, with 9 bases in the middle. Written as DNA, the CDR3 is TGTGCCAGCAGTGAGGTCCAGGTCACCGGGGAGCTGTTTTTT. It codes for CASSEVQVTGELFF.

This chain links TRBV6-6 with TRBJ2-7; 7 bases fit TRBD2. V shed 7 bases, J shed 6 bases, and the junction held 12 bases outside the gene matches. Germline CDR1 is MNHNY and CDR2 is SVGAGI (reference sequence). The CDR3 length is 14 residues. The CDR3 region has the DNA TGTGCCAGCATCCAAAGCGGGACCACCGTCGAGCAGTACTTC. Residues: CASIQSGTTVEQYF.

The chain combines TRBV5-1 with TRBJ1-2, with a weak D call TRBD1 (6 bases). V shed 3 bases and J shed 5 bases, with 14 bases lying between them. The CDR3 is made up of 14 amino acids. Per the germline V gene, CDR1 is SGHRS and CDR2 is YFSETQ. The CDR3 DNA is TGCGCCAGCAGCTACGGACAGAACTTATATGGCTACACCTTC. Its protein product is CASSYGQNLYGYTF.

V is TRBV5-1 and J is TRBJ2-7; 7 nucleotides align to TRBD1. Trimming at V came to 4 bases and at J to 0 bases, leaving 13 bases not matched to a gene. Looked up from germline, CDR1 is SGHRS and CDR2 is YFSETQ. This CDR3 spans 17 amino acids. In DNA, the CDR3 is TGCGCCAGCAGCCGTAACCCCGGGACAGAGAGCTCCTACGAGCAGTACTTC. It encodes CASSRNPGTESSYEQYF. The entire variable domain, with the rest obtained from reference TRBV5-1 and TRBJ2-7, is as follows: KAGVTQTPRYLIKTRGQQVTLSCSPISGHRSVSWYQQTPGQGLQFLFEYFSETQRNKGNFPGRFSGRQFSNSRSEMNVSTLELGDSALYLCASSRNPGTESSYEQYFGPGTRLTVT.

V gene TRBV30 combines with J gene TRBJ1-1; 7 nucleotides agree with TRBD1. The CDR3 is 13 residues long. Germline lookup yields CDR1 GTSNPN and CDR2 SVGIG (reference sequence). V dropped 4 bases and J dropped 4; count of bases not matched to a gene: 6. CDR3 bases: TGTGCCTGGATCGCCAGGGGGGCCACTGAAGCTTTCTTT. Its translation is CAWIARGATEAFF.

This chain joins TRBV7-3 and TRBJ1-2, with D possibly matching TRBD1 (5 bases). Trimming took 4 bases from V and 4 from J, leaving 7 bases between them. The germline V gene has CDR1 SGHTA and CDR2 FQGTGA. This CDR3 region has 12 residues. The CDR3 region has the DNA TGTGCCAGCAGCTCGACAGTCTATGGCTACACCTTC. This gives the protein CASSSTVYGYTF.

The chain links TRBV25-1 to TRBJ2-7; 10 nucleotides line up with TRBD1. V trimming: 8 bases; J trimming: 2 bases; junction bases outside the gene matches: 6. The CDR3 totals 14 residues. CDR1 is MGHDK and CDR2 is SYGVNS in the germline V gene. The CDR3, as DNA: TGTGCCAGCTCCCGGGACAGGGGTACCTACGAGCAGTACTTC. Residues: CASSRDRGTYEQYF.

The gene calls are TRBV19 and TRBJ1-2; TRBD1 agrees at 11 bases. V shed 5 bases and J 6 bases; nucleotides not matched to a gene: 8. The CDR3 contains 15 residues. Germline loops: CDR1 LNHDA, CDR2 SQIVND (reference sequence). The CDR3 bases are TGTGCCAGTAGTCTAGCCGGGACAGGGGGGGATGGCTACACCTTC. It translates to CASSLAGTGGDGYTF.

J is TRBJ1-1 and V is TRBV5-1; 7 positions match TRBD1. The CDR3 is made up of 14 amino acids. J was trimmed by 3 bases and V by 6 bases; bases with no gene match: 8. CDR1 and CDR2 from the germline V gene are SGHRS and YFSETQ. The CDR3 nucleotides are TGCGCCAGCACCCAGACAGGGTTAGACACTGAAGCTTTCTTT. Encoded protein: CASTQTGLDTEAFF. The variable domain in full, completed from reference TRBV5-1 and TRBJ1-1, reads KAGVTQTPRYLIKTRGQQVTLSCSPISGHRSVSWYQQTPGQGLQFLFEYFSETQRNKGNFPGRFSGRQFSNSRSEMNVSTLELGDSALYLCASTQTGLDTEAFFGQGTRLTVV.

V gene TRBV6-1 combines with J gene TRBJ1-2; no reliable D call. V was trimmed by 5 bases and J by 5 bases, leaving 9 bases between them. This CDR3 contains 12 residues. Germline V gives CDR1 MNHNS, CDR2 SASEGT. CDR3 nucleotides: TGTGCCAGCAGTAAACTGAGTTATGGCTACACCTTC. This codes for CASSKLSYGYTF.

The V gene is TRBV5-4, the J gene TRBJ2-1; 9 bases align to TRBD1. The germline gives CDR1 SGHNT, CDR2 YYREEE (reference sequence). V gave up 4 bases and J gave up 6 bases; unmatched junction bases: 11. The CDR3 loop spans 16 amino acids. CDR3 sequence reads: CASSKAGDRVSNEQFF. For the CDR3, the DNA is TGTGCCAGCAGCAAAGCTGGGGACAGGGTGTCCAATGAGCAGTTCTTC.

The J gene is TRBJ2-5, the V gene TRBV19, with D uncertain. The CDR3 length is 11 residues. The V and J ends lost 4 bases and 5 bases respectively, with 5 bases between them. Looked up from germline, CDR1 is LNHDA and CDR2 is SQIVND (reference sequence). CDR3 in amino acids: CASSTLETQYF. The CDR3 DNA follows: TGTGCCAGTAGTACTCTTGAGACCCAGTACTTC.

The chain couples TRBV7-3 to TRBJ1-2; maybe TRBD1 (5 bases). CDR3 length: 13 residues. V was pared by 6 bases and J by 2 bases, with 10 bases between. Germline values: CDR1 SGHTA, CDR2 FQGTGA. The CDR3 is CASSLDTNYGYTF. DNA for the CDR3: TGTGCCAGCAGTTTGGACACCAACTATGGCTACACCTTC.

This clone has a single count. The chain combines TRBV19 with TRBJ1-3, with unresolved D. There are 14 residues in the CDR3. CDR1 and CDR2 (germline): LNHDA, SQIVND (reference sequence). Trimming stripped 2 bases from V and 1 base from J, with 6 bases between. The CDR3 here is CASSIFSSGNTIYF. The CDR3, as DNA: TGTGCCAGTAGTATATTTTCATCTGGAAACACCATATATTTT.